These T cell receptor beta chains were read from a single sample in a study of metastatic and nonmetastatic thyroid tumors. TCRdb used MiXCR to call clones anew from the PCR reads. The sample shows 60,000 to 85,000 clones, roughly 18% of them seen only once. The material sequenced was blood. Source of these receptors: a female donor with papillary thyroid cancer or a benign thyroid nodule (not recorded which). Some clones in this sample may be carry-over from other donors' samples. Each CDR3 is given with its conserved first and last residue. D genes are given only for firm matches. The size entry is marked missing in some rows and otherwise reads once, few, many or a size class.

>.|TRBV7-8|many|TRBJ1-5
TGTGCCAGCAGCTTAGTCGAGAACTCACCGGAGGCCCAGCATTTT
CASSLVENSPEAQHF
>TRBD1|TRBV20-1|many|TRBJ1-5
TGCAGTGCCAGGGACAGCTCCCTTCAGCCCCAGCATTTT
CSARDSSLQPQHF
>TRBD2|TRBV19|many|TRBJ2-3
TGTGCCAGTAGTATAGTACTAGCGGGAGGACCTGCAGATACGCAGTATTTT
CASSIVLAGGPADTQYF
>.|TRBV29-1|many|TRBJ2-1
TGCAGCGTTGAGTACCCCTCGGGGCCCTTCGATGAGCAGTTCTTC
CSVEYPSGPFDEQFF
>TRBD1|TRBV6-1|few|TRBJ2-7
TGTGCCAGCAGTGGGTCGGACAGGGACGAGCAGTACTTC
CASSGSDRDEQYF
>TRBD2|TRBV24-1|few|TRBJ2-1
TGTGCCACCAGTGCCGGAACTAGCGGGAACAATGAGCAGTTCTTC
CATSAGTSGNNEQFF
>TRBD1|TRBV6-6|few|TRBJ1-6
TGTGCCAGCAGTTCCCTGAGGACAGGGGCTAATTCACCCCTCCACTTT
CASSSLRTGANSPLHF
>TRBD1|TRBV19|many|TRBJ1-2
TGTGCCAGTAGTCGGGACAGGGGACACTATGGCTACACCTTC
CASSRDRGHYGYTF
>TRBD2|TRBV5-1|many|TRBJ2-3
TGCGCCAGCAGCTCTCCCCCTAGCGGGAGGGTCCCAGATACGCAGTATTTT
CASSSPPSGRVPDTQYF
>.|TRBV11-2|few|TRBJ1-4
TGTGCCAGCAGCTTAGATCCAATGGGGACGGAAAAACTGTTTTTT
CASSLDPMGTEKLFF
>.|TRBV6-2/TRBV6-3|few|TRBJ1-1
TGTGCCAGCAGTTACTCGGTGGGGGCTGAAGCTTTCTTT
CASSYSVGAEAFF
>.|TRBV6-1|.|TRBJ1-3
TGTGCCAGCCTTAAGGGGCCTGGAAACACCATATATTTT
CASLKGPGNTIYF
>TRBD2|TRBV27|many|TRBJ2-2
TGTGCCAGCACCTATTGGGGGGGGTCTAGCACCGGGGAGCTGTTTTTT
CASTYWGGSSTGELFF
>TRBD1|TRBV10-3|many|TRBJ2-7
TGTGCCACCCACCCTGACCGGGACAGGGGGTACGAGCAGTACTTC
CATHPDRDRGYEQYF
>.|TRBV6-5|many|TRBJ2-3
TGTGCCAGCAGTTACGTGGGGGTATACACAGATACGCAGTATTTT
CASSYVGVYTDTQYF
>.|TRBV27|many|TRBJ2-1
TGTGCCAGCAGTCCCATTCTTTCGTACTCCTACAATGAGCAGTTCTTC
CASSPILSYSYNEQFF
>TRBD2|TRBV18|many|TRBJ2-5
TGTGCCAGCTCACCGAGGACGTCTAGCGGACAAGAGACCCAGTACTTC
CASSPRTSSGQETQYF